The entry below describes one T cell receptor beta chain. This entry belongs to a study of regulatory T cells in long-lasting Graves disease. CDR3-region Arm-PCR and iRepertoire HTBI primers produced the TCR beta libraries. TCRdb used MiXCR to reprocess the multiplex PCR reads, holding one entry per CDR3 protein. The table lists roughly 700,000 distinct CDR3 sequences, 30% of them singletons, with about 40% in the top ten. As to time point: persistent/refractory GD, antithyroid drugs over 5 years with positive TRAb. With RNA extracted from PBMCs as input, the TCR library was made. The CDR3 runs to 14 residues. CDR1 SGHRS and CDR2 YFSETQ come from the germline V gene. Trimming stripped 1 base from V and 3 bases from J, with 10 bases between.

This sample comprised peripheral blood mononuclear cells (PBMCs), obtained when the disease was refractory, from a patient treated with antithyroid drugs. The TCR sequence derives from a female donor with Graves disease. This chain links TRBV5-1 with TRBJ2-5; D call uncertain. For the CDR3, the DNA is TGCGCCAGCAGCTTGCAAAAATTCGAAGAGACCCAGTACTTC. It is translated as CASSLQKFEETQYF.